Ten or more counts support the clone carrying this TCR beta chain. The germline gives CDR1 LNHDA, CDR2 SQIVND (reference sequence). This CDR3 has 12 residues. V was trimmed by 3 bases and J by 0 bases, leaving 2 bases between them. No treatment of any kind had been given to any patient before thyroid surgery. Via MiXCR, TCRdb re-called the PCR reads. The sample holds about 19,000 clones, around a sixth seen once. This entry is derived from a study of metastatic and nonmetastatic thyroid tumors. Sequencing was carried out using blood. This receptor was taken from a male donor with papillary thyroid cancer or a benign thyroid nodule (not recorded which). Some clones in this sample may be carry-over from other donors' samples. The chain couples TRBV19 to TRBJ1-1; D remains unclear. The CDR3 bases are TGTGCCAGTAGTATGTTGAACACTGAAGCTTTCTTT. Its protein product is CASSMLNTEAFF. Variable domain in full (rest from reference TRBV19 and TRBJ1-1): DGGITQSPKYLFRKEGQNVTLSCEQNLNHDAMYWYRQDPGQGLRLIYYSQIVNDFQKGDIAEGYSVSREKKESFPLTVTSAQKNPTAFYLCASSMLNTEAFFGQGTRLTVV.